This T cell receptor (beta chain) is from a study of Tregs in tolerant kidney transplant recipients. Study-level background: The nonmyeloablative bone marrow transplants came from related graft donors, with transient mixed chimerism.

Unstimulated regulatory T cells (CD4+CD25+CD127-), CD4+CD25- non-regulatory cells, CD4 and CD8 cells were FACS-sorted from thawed PBMCs. In the case of this clone: Its antigen is not known.

Data came from immunoSEQ multiplex PCR; TCRdb stores just in-frame clones and leaves some out. The sample has 50,000 to 75,000 clones; 98% are singletons. Study-wide results and caveats: Expanding Tregs on activated donor B cells appeared to best identify donor-specific TCRbeta clones. Biological reproducibility was not directly addressed, but technical replication error appeared minimal.

Sample: Tregs from blood, taken before the transplant. This receptor was identified in a human donor who received a combined kidney and bone marrow transplant.

In DNA form, the CDR3 reads TGCGCCAGCAGCCAGGACAGCCGCACAGATACGCAGTATTTT. Protein sequence: CASSQDSRTDTQYF. This sequence joins TRBV4-3 and TRBJ2-3; D is possibly TRBD1 (6 bases). Germline V gene lookup returns CDR1 LGHNA and CDR2 YSLEER. CDR3 size: 14 residues. The V and J ends lost 3 bases and 1 base respectively, with 8 bases between them.